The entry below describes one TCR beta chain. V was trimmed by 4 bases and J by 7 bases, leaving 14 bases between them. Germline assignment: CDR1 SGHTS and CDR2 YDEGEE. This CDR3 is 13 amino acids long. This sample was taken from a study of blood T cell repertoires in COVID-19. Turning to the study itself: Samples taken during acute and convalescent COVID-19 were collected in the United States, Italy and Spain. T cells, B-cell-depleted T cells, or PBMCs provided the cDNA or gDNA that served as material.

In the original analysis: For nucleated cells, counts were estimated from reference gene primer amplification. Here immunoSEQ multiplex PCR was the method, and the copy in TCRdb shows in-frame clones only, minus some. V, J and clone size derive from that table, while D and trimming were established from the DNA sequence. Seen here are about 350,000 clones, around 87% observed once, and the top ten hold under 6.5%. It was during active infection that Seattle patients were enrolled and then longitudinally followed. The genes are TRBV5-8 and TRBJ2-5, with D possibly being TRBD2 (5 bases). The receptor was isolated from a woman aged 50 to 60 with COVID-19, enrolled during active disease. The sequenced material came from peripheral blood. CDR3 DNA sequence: TGTGCCAGCAGCCCCAGGCTTGAGGGGACCCAGTACTTC. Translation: CASSPRLEGTQYF.